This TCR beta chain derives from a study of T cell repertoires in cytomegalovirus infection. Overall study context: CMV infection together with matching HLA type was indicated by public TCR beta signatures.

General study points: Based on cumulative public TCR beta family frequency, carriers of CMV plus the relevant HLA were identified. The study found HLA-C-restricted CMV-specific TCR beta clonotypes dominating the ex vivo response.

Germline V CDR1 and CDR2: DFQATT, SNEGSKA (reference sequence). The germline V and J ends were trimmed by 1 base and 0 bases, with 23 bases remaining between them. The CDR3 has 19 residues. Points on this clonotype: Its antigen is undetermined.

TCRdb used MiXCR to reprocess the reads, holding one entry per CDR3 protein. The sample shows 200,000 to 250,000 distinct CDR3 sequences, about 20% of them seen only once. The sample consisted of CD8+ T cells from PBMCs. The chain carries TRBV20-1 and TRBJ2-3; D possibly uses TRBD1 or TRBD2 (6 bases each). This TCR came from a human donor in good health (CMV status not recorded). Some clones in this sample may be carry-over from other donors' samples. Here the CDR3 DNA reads TGCAGTGCTAGAGCGAGGAGGGTTTGGGGACAAGATAGCACAGATACGCAGTATTTT. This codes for CSARARRVWGQDSTDTQYF.